This T cell receptor (beta chain) comes out of a study of regulatory T cells in long-lasting Graves disease. This CDR3 has 15 residues. With 6 bases clipped from V and 8 bases from J, the junction kept 12 bases outside the gene matches. Germline V gene lookup returns CDR1 MNHNS and CDR2 SASEGT. According to the study, TCR beta libraries were built with iRepertoire HTBI primers and CDR3-region Arm-PCR. MiXCR, applied by TCRdb to the multiplex PCR reads, yields one record per CDR3 protein. The sample consists of roughly 610,000 distinct CDR3 sequences, about 16% of them appearing once. Time point here: newly diagnosed GD, antithyroid drugs for less than 3 months. PBMC-extracted RNA yielded the TCR library. The data were also submitted as part of a second study, on T cells in Graves' hyperthyroidism and ophthalmopathy. This second study notes: A set of HTBI primers served as the primers for a first-round RT-PCR of the TCR CDR3.

Sequences were derived from peripheral blood mononuclear cells (PBMCs), sampled at new diagnosis, from a patient treated with antithyroid drugs. V usage is TRBV6-1 and J usage is TRBJ2-1, with 8 positions matching TRBD2. This receptor was obtained from a woman under 40 with Graves disease. CDR3 coding DNA: TGTGCCAGCAGCCCGAGCGGGAGCGTCTGGCATGAGCAGTTCTTC. Amino acids: CASSPSGSVWHEQFF.